The 32 T cell receptor beta chains given below trace back to one sample, sequenced in a study of T cell responses to AZD1222 COVID-19 vaccine. Profiling relied on immunoSEQ multiplex PCR, and the TCRdb table lists in-frame clones only, not all of them. The sample records roughly 100,000 clones, roughly 90% being singletons. Specimen: peripheral blood, collected on day 0 of AZD1222 vaccination. These receptors were taken from an adult in good health.

The rearrangement joins TRBV7-8 to TRBJ2-2; no clear D. Germline CDR1 is SGHVS and CDR2 is FQNEAQ. This CDR3 is 12 amino acids long. Trimming pared 5 bases from V and 6 bases from J, leaving 7 bases between. The DNA of the CDR3 is TGTGCCAGCAGCCCCGTCGCCGGGGAGCTGTTTTTT. It translates to CASSPVAGELFF.

In its sample, this clone was seen once. The gene calls are TRBV19 and TRBJ1-1, with a possible D match to TRBD1 (5 bases). Germline-derived CDR1 and CDR2 are LNHDA and SQIVND (reference sequence). V lost 6 bases, J lost 8 bases, and 19 bases lay in between. The CDR3 is 14 amino acids. The CDR3 is CASSGDIRGVEAFF. In DNA, the CDR3 is TGTGCCAGTAGCGGAGACATCCGAGGGGTGGAAGCTTTCTTT. The full variable domain, in which reference TRBV19 and TRBJ1-1 provide the parts outside the CDR3, is DGGITQSPKYLFRKEGQNVTLSCEQNLNHDAMYWYRQDPGQGLRLIYYSQIVNDFQKGDIAEGYSVSREKKESFPLTVTSAQKNPTAFYLCASSGDIRGVEAFFGQGTRLTVV.

The V gene is TRBV7-8, the J gene TRBJ1-5; D ambiguous. Germline V gene data show CDR1 as SGHVS and CDR2 as FQNEAQ. The CDR3 is 17 residues long. The V end lost 1 base, the J end lost 0 bases, and 13 bases lay between the germline ends. The CDR3 protein is CASSLGDRFFSNQPQHF. CDR3 DNA: TGTGCCAGCAGCTTAGGGGATAGGTTTTTTAGCAATCAGCCCCAGCATTTT.

The chain links TRBV11-2 to TRBJ2-1; 7 bases align to TRBD2. This CDR3 comprises 17 residues. Germline values: CDR1 SGHAT, CDR2 FQNNGV. The V gene end was trimmed by 0 bases and the J gene end by 3 bases; junction bases not matched to a gene: 8. The CDR3 DNA sequence: TGTGCCAGCAGCTTAGATCGGATGGGGGGGATCTACAATGAGCAGTTCTTC. It specifies CASSLDRMGGIYNEQFF.

The V gene is TRBV11-1, the J gene TRBJ1-1, with D possibly being TRBD1 (6 bases). V was pared by 5 bases and J by 0 bases, with 10 bases between. The CDR3 loop spans 14 amino acids. Per germline, CDR1 SGHAT and CDR2 FQDESV (reference sequence). The CDR3 coding sequence is TGTGCCAGCAGCCGCGGACAGCTGAACACTGAAGCTTTCTTT. Translated, it gives CASSRGQLNTEAFF.

This clone was detected a few times. The J gene is TRBJ1-2, the V gene TRBV30; 9 bases map to TRBD1. Unmatched junction bases numbered 6, after V lost 3 bases and J lost 7 bases. The germline CDR1 and CDR2 sequences are GTSNPN and SVGIG (reference sequence). CDR3 size: 13 residues. The CDR3 nucleotides are TGTGCCTGGAGGACACAGGGGGCGGGTGGCTACACCTTC. Its protein is CAWRTQGAGGYTF.

This chain links TRBV6-2 or TRBV6-3 with TRBJ1-2; no firm D call. In germline, CDR1 is MNHEY, CDR2 SVGEGT. V lost 0 bases to trimming and J lost 4 bases, with 12 bases between them. The CDR3 runs 15 residues. This CDR3 is CASSYSKRESYGYTF. CDR3 DNA: TGTGCCAGCAGTTACTCGAAGCGCGAATCCTATGGCTACACCTTC.

The chain couples TRBV7-8 to TRBJ1-5; no clear D. The CDR3 sequence is 16 residues long. Germline V lookup: CDR1 SGHVS, CDR2 FQNEAQ. Trimming took 0 bases from V and 3 from J, leaving 12 bases between them. CDR3 residues: CASSLAAGGFNQPQHF. CDR3 sequence (DNA): TGTGCCAGCAGCTTAGCGGCGGGCGGGTTCAATCAGCCCCAGCATTTT.

This clone was picked up one time. Germline is not matched at one junction end, which may reflect a read error. The chain couples TRBV7-2 to TRBJ1-1; D may be TRBD1 (5 bases). This CDR3 is 14 amino acids long. Germline assignment: CDR1 SGHTA and CDR2 FQGNSA. CDR3 nucleotide sequence: TGTGCCAGCAGCTTAGTTATTGGGGCCGCTGACAGTATCTTT. Protein product: CASSLVIGAADSIF.

The CDR3 DNA sequence: TGTGCCAGCTCACCAGGGATATCTGGAAACACCATATATTTT. Translating gives CASSPGISGNTIYF. The V gene is TRBV18, the J gene TRBJ1-3; D unclear. V lost 2 bases and J lost 1, with 6 bases in between. The length of the CDR3 is 14 residues. Germline lookup yields CDR1 KGHSH and CDR2 LQKENI.

The chain uses TRBV9 and TRBJ1-1, with TRBD1 matching 12 bases. The CDR3 spans 15 residues. Germline CDR1 and CDR2: SGDLS and YYNGEE. V shed 3 bases, J shed 4 bases, and the junction held 4 bases outside the gene matches. The DNA of the CDR3 is TGTGCCAGCAGCGCCGGGACAGGGGGCCGCACTGAAGCTTTCTTT. This sequence encodes CASSAGTGGRTEAFF.

This clone was seen more than once but under ten times. J is TRBJ2-2 and V is TRBV5-1, with D possibly being TRBD1 (6 bases). Trimming shortened V by 0 bases and J by 4 bases, and 7 bases separated the two germline ends. Germline CDR1 reads SGHRS; CDR2 reads YFSETQ. This CDR3 contains 14 residues. CDR3 amino acids: CASSLDRVTGELFF. DNA for the CDR3: TGCGCCAGCAGCTTGGACAGGGTCACCGGGGAGCTGTTTTTT. Full variable domain (missing parts from reference TRBV5-1 and TRBJ2-2): KAGVTQTPRYLIKTRGQQVTLSCSPISGHRSVSWYQQTPGQGLQFLFEYFSETQRNKGNFPGRFSGRQFSNSRSEMNVSTLELGDSALYLCASSLDRVTGELFFGEGSRLTVL.

The rearrangement links TRBV5-1 to TRBJ2-7; the D is unclear. Germline V gene data show CDR1 as SGHRS and CDR2 as YFSETQ. The CDR3 has 10 amino acids. V was pared by 5 bases and J by 6 bases, with 6 bases between. Here the CDR3 reads CASSTGEQYF. DNA for the CDR3: TGCGCCAGCAGTACGGGCGAGCAGTACTTC.

The V gene is TRBV5-1, the J gene TRBJ1-2; no definite D call. Germline CDR1 reads SGHRS; CDR2 reads YFSETQ. V dropped 5 bases and J dropped 0 bases, with 14 bases sitting between them. The CDR3 runs to 15 residues. CDR3 loop: CASRRTPLANYGYTF. CDR3 sequence (DNA): TGCGCCAGCAGGCGAACACCTCTCGCTAACTATGGCTACACCTTC.

The chain recombines TRBV29-1 with TRBJ1-1, with 7 bases identical to TRBD1. The V segment lost 6 bases and the J segment 6 bases; nucleotides outside the gene matches: 4. This CDR3 has 11 amino acids. In germline, CDR1 is SQVTM, CDR2 ANQGSEA. The CDR3 DNA follows: TGCAGCGTCACAGGGGAGGCTGAAGCTTTCTTT. Its protein is CSVTGEAEAFF. Complete variable domain (other parts from reference TRBV29-1 and TRBJ1-1): SAVISQKPSRDICQRGTSLTIQCQVDSQVTMMFWYRQQPGQSLTLIATANQGSEATYESGFVIDKFPISRPNLTFSTLTVSNMSPEDSSIYLCSVTGEAEAFFGQGTRLTVV.

J is TRBJ1-2 and V is TRBV28; D not certain. Germline CDR1 reads MDHEN; CDR2 reads SYDVKM. There are 14 residues in the CDR3. V was shortened by 3 bases and J by 2 bases, with 10 bases between the two germline ends. CDR3 nucleotides: TGTGCCAGCAGTTTGGCCCCAGAGAACTATGGCTACACCTTC. Encoded protein: CASSLAPENYGYTF.

This rearrangement joins TRBV5-4 to TRBJ1-5, with 8 bases that match TRBD1. The trim removed 3 bases at V and 3 bases at J, leaving 2 bases unmatched. The CDR3 contains 14 residues. Germline CDR1 SGHNT, CDR2 YYREEE (reference sequence). The CDR3 spells CASSSQGDNQPQHF. The CDR3 DNA reads TGTGCCAGCAGCTCACAGGGGGACAATCAGCCCCAGCATTTT.

The chain joins TRBV27 to TRBJ2-7, with 10 bases identical to TRBD2. CDR1 is MNHEY and CDR2 is SMNVEV in the germline V gene (reference sequence). The CDR3 has 15 residues. Unmatched junction bases numbered 8, after V lost 4 bases and J lost 5 bases. The CDR3 coding sequence is TGTGCCAGCAGTTCGCGGGTAGCGGGAGGCCACGAGCAGTACTTC. Translated, it gives CASSSRVAGGHEQYF.

This chain uses TRBV7-3 with TRBJ2-4, with D tentatively TRBD1 or TRBD2 (6 bases each). Trimming left V 9 bases short and J 7 bases short, with 16 bases between. The CDR3 is 13 amino acids. From germline, CDR1 is SGHTA and CDR2 FQGTGA. CDR3 DNA: TGTGCCAGAGAGATGAGGGGGGAGAACATTCAGTACTTC. Residues: CAREMRGENIQYF.

J is TRBJ1-1 and V is TRBV19; perhaps TRBD1 as D (5 bases). The CDR3 covers 15 residues. Germline V lookup: CDR1 LNHDA, CDR2 SQIVND (reference sequence). Trimming stripped 3 bases from V and 4 bases from J, with 15 bases between. DNA of the CDR3: TGTGCCAGTAGTATTAAGGGGCCCGGCAGCACTGAAGCTTTCTTT. Its translation: CASSIKGPGSTEAFF.

The gene calls are TRBV19 and TRBJ1-5; D may be TRBD1 (5 bases). Germline V lookup: CDR1 LNHDA, CDR2 SQIVND (reference sequence). V dropped 4 bases and J dropped 3 bases, with 10 bases sitting between them. The CDR3 totals 14 residues. For the CDR3, the DNA is TGTGCCAGTAGTACGGGACTCGTCAATCAGCCCCAGCATTTT. The encoded protein is CASSTGLVNQPQHF.

The chain combines TRBV7-2 with TRBJ2-7, with a possible D match to TRBD2 (5 bases). Germline-derived CDR1 and CDR2 are SGHTA and FQGNSA. Trimming left V 5 bases short and J 2 bases short, with 13 bases between. The CDR3 extends over 14 amino acids. The CDR3 region has the DNA TGTGCCAGCAGCCCCGCCCGGGAAGCCTACGAGCAGTACTTC. Protein product: CASSPAREAYEQYF.

This rearrangement joins TRBV12-5 to TRBJ2-5; D unclear. The germline V and J ends were trimmed by 1 base and 2 bases, with 8 bases remaining between them. Germline lookup yields CDR1 LGHNT and CDR2 FRNRAP. CDR3 length: 14 amino acids. CDR3 DNA: TGTGCTAGTGGTTTGGGGTACACTCAAGAGACCCAGTACTTC. It is translated as CASGLGYTQETQYF.

The CDR3, as DNA: TGTGCCATGGCCCCAGCGAACACTGAAGCTTTCTTT. This sequence encodes CAMAPANTEAFF. The chain combines TRBV12-3 or TRBV12-4 with TRBJ1-1, with D hard to call. The CDR3 is 12 amino acids. V lost 10 bases to trimming and J lost 1 base, with 10 bases between them.

CDR3 in DNA: TGTGCCAGCAGCAAAGGTAAGACAGGCTCGAGTTTCGAGCAGTACTTC. This codes for CASSKGKTGSSFEQYF. This chain links TRBV21-1 with TRBJ2-7; the listed D gene, TRBD1, was not tested against the DNA. TRBV21-1 is described as a pseudogene. The length of the CDR3 is 16 residues.

The genes are TRBV19 and TRBJ1-1; no firm D call. CDR1 is LNHDA, CDR2 SQIVND, per germline (reference sequence). The CDR3 extends over 15 amino acids. Between the trimmed V and J ends, which lost 3 bases and 1 base, there was a span of 12 bases. The CDR3 sequence: CASSILGSENTEAFF. CDR3 in DNA: TGTGCCAGTAGTATCCTCGGGTCGGAGAACACTGAAGCTTTCTTT.

The V and J genes are TRBV7-2 and TRBJ2-7; 10 bases agree with TRBD2. CDR1 SGHTA and CDR2 FQGNSA come from the germline V gene. The CDR3 contains 17 residues. With 1 base clipped from V and 3 bases from J, the junction kept 9 bases outside the gene matches. The CDR3 reads CASSLDPSGSIDYEQYF. CDR3 nucleotide sequence: TGTGCCAGCAGCTTAGACCCTAGCGGGAGTATCGACTACGAGCAGTACTTC. Combining the CDR3 with reference TRBV7-2 and TRBJ2-7 gives the whole variable domain GAGVSQSPSNKVTEKGKDVELRCDPISGHTALYWYRQSLGQGLEFLIYFQGNSAPDKSGLPSDRFSAERTGGSVSTLTIQRTQQEDSAVYLCASSLDPSGSIDYEQYFGPGTRLTVT.

The rearrangement links TRBV29-1 to TRBJ2-1; TRBD2 aligns across 10 bases. Germline V gene lookup returns CDR1 SQVTM and CDR2 ANQGSEA. There are 14 residues in the CDR3. V trimming: 6 bases; J trimming: 8 bases; junction bases outside the gene matches: 10. The CDR3 spells CSVSSGRAFDEQFF. The CDR3 nucleotides are TGCAGCGTCTCAAGCGGGAGGGCCTTTGATGAGCAGTTCTTC.

This rearrangement joins TRBV7-3 to TRBJ1-3; D call uncertain. The V end was cut by 8 bases, the J end by 0 bases, with 5 bases between. This CDR3 is 12 amino acids long. Germline CDR1 SGHTA, CDR2 FQGTGA. DNA for the CDR3: TGTGCCAGCCGAGACTCTGGAAACACCATATATTTT. Its translation is CASRDSGNTIYF.

This chain joins TRBV7-9 and TRBJ1-1; 9 positions agree with TRBD1. V was clipped by 3 bases and J by 6 bases; unmatched bases: 8. The germline V gene has CDR1 SEHNR and CDR2 FQNEAQ (reference sequence). This CDR3 is built from 15 residues. CDR3: CASSFSGTGTSEAFF. The CDR3, as DNA: TGTGCCAGCAGCTTCTCCGGGACAGGGACCTCTGAAGCTTTCTTT.

The chain uses TRBV11-1 and TRBJ1-3; no reliable D call. The germline V gene encodes CDR1 SGHAT and CDR2 FQDESV (reference sequence). This CDR3 has 15 residues. Trimming stripped 5 bases from V and 0 bases from J, with 11 bases between. CDR3 residues: CASSPRTDSGNTIYF. The CDR3 DNA reads TGTGCCAGCAGCCCGCGGACGGACTCTGGAAACACCATATATTTT. Full variable domain (remainder filled in from reference TRBV11-1 and TRBJ1-3): EAEVAQSPRYKITEKSQAVAFWCDPISGHATLYWYRQILGQGPELLVQFQDESVVDDSQLPKDRFSAERLKGVDSTLKIQPAELGDSAMYLCASSPRTDSGNTIYFGEGSWLTVV.

As concerns this clone: Germline and junction disagree at one end, which may indicate a read error. This chain connects TRBV7-2 to TRBJ2-7; no firm D call. The CDR3 length is 15 residues. Germline-derived CDR1 and CDR2 are SGHTA and FQGNSA. The CDR3 nucleotides are TGTGCCAGCAGCCCCGGTTGGGGTCAATCGTACGAGCAGTACTTT. Protein: CASSPGWGQSYEQYF.